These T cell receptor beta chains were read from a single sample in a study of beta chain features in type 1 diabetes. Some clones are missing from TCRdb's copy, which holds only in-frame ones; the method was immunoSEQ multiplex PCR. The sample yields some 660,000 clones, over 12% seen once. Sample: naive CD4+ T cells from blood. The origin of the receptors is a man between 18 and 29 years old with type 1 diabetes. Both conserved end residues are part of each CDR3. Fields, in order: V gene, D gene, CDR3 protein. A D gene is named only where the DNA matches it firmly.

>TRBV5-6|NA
CASRTFREYGYTF
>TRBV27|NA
CASSLNRRESNYGYTF
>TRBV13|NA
CASSPRGGTEAFF
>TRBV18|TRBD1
CASSSRQGTTNEKLFF
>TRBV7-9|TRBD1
CASSAGTENSPLHF
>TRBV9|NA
CASSVGSQLYEQYF
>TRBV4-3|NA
CASSQVGHLNEKLFF
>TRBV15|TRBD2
CATSRYSGGSSGANVLTF
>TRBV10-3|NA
CAIRSAGSPYNEQFF
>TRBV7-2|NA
CASSLEWGALSSDEQFF
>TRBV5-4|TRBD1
CASSLGGGTGSNYGYTF
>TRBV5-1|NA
CASSLREFWDEQYF
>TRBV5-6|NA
CASSSPTSWETQYF
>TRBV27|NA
CASSFSPGGNQPQHF
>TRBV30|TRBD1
CAWDHRGHYEQYF
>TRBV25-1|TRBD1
CASSEGRDRGLEQFF
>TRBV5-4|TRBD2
CASSSGLAGIYEQYF
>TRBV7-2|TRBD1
CASSLYRGRNTEAFF
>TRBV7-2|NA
CASSFPTLVAANYGYTF
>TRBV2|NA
CASSDTLGNEQFF
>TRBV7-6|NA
CASSLNRVGQPQHF
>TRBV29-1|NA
CSVAQDRYTEAFF
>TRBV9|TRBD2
CASSELAGNNEQFF
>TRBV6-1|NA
CASSLVEETQYF
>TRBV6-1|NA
CASVPPVNSNQPQHF
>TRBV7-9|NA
CASSLGSAATEAFF
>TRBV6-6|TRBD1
CASSYSGQAIPYEQYF
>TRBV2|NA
CASSSDAAYNEQFF
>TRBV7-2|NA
CASSLDAATDYEQFF
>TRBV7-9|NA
CASSPRTGTQYF
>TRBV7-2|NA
CASSLVGPSPSEQYF
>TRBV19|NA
CASSIWSGGKNTEAFF
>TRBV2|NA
CASHRVGIRAFF
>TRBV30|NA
CAWSVRHPRGRTGELFF
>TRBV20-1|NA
CSAIRGDEQYF
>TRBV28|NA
CASSTPTRVDQPQHF
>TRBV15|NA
CATSRSTGELFF
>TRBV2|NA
CASRRTDGNTEAFF
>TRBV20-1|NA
CSASGRGAFF
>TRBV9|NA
CASSVVAGEQFF
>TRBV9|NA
CASSVGTGSTRRNYGYTF
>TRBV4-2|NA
CASSPGTAYYNSPLHF
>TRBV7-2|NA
CASSSRGALQETQYF
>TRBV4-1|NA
CASSQADLGLYEQYF
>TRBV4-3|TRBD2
CASSQEGAGGADTQYF
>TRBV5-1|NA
CASSYVGGDTEAFF
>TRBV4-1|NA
CASTMFWNAGKTQYF
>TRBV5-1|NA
CASSFDAGANNEQFF
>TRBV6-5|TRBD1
CASSFRQGADEQFF
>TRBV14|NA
CASSQDIWGAGNTGELFF
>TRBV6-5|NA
CASSYLQTQYF
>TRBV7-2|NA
CASSLVGGNTEAFF